This T cell receptor beta chain was observed in a study of T cells in Graves' hyperthyroidism and ophthalmopathy. CDR1 is SEHNR and CDR2 is FQNEAQ in the germline V gene (reference sequence). Trimming pared 5 bases from V and 5 bases from J, leaving 13 bases between. This CDR3 region has 13 residues. This clonotype was detected ten times or more. Amplification of TCR beta CDR3 regions used RNA as the template. A first-round RT-PCR of the TCR CDR3 used the HTBI primer set. TCRdb ran MiXCR on the multiplex PCR reads and lists one entry per CDR3 protein. The table has 550,000 to 600,000 distinct CDR3 sequences, approximately 15% seen once.

The chain uses TRBV7-9 and TRBJ2-7; D call uncertain. The origin of this receptor is a woman aged 18-35 years with Graves' hyperthyroidism. Sequencing input: blood. CDR3 sequence reads: CASSLLPLDEQYF. The CDR3 DNA reads TGTGCCAGCAGCCTATTACCGTTGGACGAGCAGTACTTC.